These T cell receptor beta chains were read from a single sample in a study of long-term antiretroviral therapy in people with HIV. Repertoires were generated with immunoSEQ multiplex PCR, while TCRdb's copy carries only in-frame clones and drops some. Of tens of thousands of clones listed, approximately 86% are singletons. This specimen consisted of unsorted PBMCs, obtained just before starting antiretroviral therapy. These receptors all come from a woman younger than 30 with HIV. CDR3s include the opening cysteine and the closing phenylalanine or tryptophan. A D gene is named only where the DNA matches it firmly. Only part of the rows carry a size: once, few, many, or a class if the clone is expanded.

CDR3: CATSRGVATEAFF
DNA: TGTGCCACCAGCAGAGGGGTAGCCACTGAAGCTTTCTTT
D: -
size: -
J: TRBJ1-1
V: TRBV15

CDR3: CASSTSGRANEQYF
DNA: TGTGCCAGCAGCACTAGCGGGAGGGCCAACGAGCAGTACTTC
D: TRBD2
size: -
J: TRBJ2-7
V: TRBV7-3

CDR3: CASSEYPVGVNGEAFF
DNA: TGTGCCAGCAGTGAATACCCTGTTGGGGTCAATGGTGAAGCTTTCTTT
D: -
size: -
J: TRBJ1-1
V: TRBV2

CDR3: CASSPTGTGSYEQYF
DNA: TGTGCCAGCAGCCCGACCGGGACAGGTTCCTACGAGCAGTACTTC
D: TRBD1
size: few
J: TRBJ2-7
V: TRBV13

CDR3: CASSLEGRGNQPQHF
DNA: TGCGCCAGCAGCTTGGAGGGCCGGGGCAATCAGCCCCAGCATTTT
D: -
size: -
J: TRBJ1-5
V: TRBV5-1

CDR3: CASGRYREYEQYF
DNA: TGTGCCAGCGGCAGATACAGGGAGTACGAGCAGTACTTC
D: -
size: -
J: TRBJ2-7
V: TRBV6-6

CDR3: CASSQDRGFSGNTIYF
DNA: TGCGCCAGCAGCCAAGATCGGGGCTTCTCTGGAAACACCATATATTTT
D: -
size: -
J: TRBJ1-3
V: TRBV4-3

CDR3: CASSQTGGSGANVLTF
DNA: TGTGCCAGCTCTCAAACAGGGGGCTCTGGGGCCAACGTCCTGACTTTC
D: TRBD1
size: -
J: TRBJ2-6
V: TRBV18

CDR3: CASSDGRVSYNEQFF
DNA: TGTGCCAGCAGTGACGGGCGGGTGTCCTACAATGAGCAGTTCTTC
D: -
size: -
J: TRBJ2-1
V: TRBV6-4

CDR3: CASSYQIQGGQKLFF
DNA: TGTGCCAGCAGCTATCAAATACAGGGAGGGCAAAAACTGTTTTTT
D: -
size: -
J: TRBJ1-4
V: TRBV28

CDR3: CASSPGSGPSYEQYF
DNA: TGTGCCAGCTCACCGGGGTCCGGACCCTCCTACGAGCAGTACTTC
D: -
size: -
J: TRBJ2-7
V: TRBV18

CDR3: CASSSSRLGGGNQPQHF
DNA: TGTGCCAGCAGCTCCTCTAGATTAGGGGGCGGCAATCAGCCCCAGCATTTT
D: TRBD1
size: -
J: TRBJ1-5
V: TRBV7-2

CDR3: CASSYRQGGTEAFF
DNA: TGTGCCAGCAGTTACCGACAGGGAGGCACTGAAGCTTTCTTT
D: TRBD1
size: -
J: TRBJ1-1
V: TRBV6-5

CDR3: CASSLYTGGASSYGYTF
DNA: TGTGCCAGCAGTTTATATACAGGGGGCGCAAGTAGCTATGGCTACACCTTC
D: TRBD1
size: -
J: TRBJ1-2
V: TRBV28

CDR3: CASSSFQGTSGRIYYEQYF
DNA: TGTGCCAGCAGTTCCTTCCAAGGGACTAGCGGGAGGATATACTACGAGCAGTACTTC
D: TRBD2
size: -
J: TRBJ2-7
V: TRBV27

CDR3: CASSEQGQGITNEKLFF
DNA: TGCGCCAGCAGCGAACAGGGACAGGGTATCACTAATGAAAAACTGTTTTTT
D: TRBD1
size: -
J: TRBJ1-4
V: TRBV5-1

CDR3: CASSIPLSGSIPGELFF
DNA: TGTGCCAGTAGTATTCCCCTTAGCGGGAGTATTCCCGGGGAGCTGTTTTTT
D: TRBD2
size: -
J: TRBJ2-2
V: TRBV19

CDR3: CASSVTPATNEKLFF
DNA: TGTGCCAGTAGTGTCACACCTGCAACTAATGAAAAACTGTTTTTT
D: -
size: -
J: TRBJ1-4
V: TRBV19

CDR3: CASSLSGRQAFF
DNA: TGTGCCAGCAGTTTATCAGGACGGCAAGCTTTCTTT
D: -
size: medium-sized
J: TRBJ1-1
V: TRBV27

CDR3: CASSSREYEPARDF
DNA: TGTGCCAGCAGCTCCAGGGAGTACGAACCCGCGAGGGACTTC
D: -
size: -
J: TRBJ1-2
V: TRBV7-9

CDR3: CASSLGGQGPNQPQHF
DNA: TGTGCCAGCAGTTTGGGGGGACAGGGGCCTAATCAGCCCCAGCATTTT
D: TRBD1
size: -
J: TRBJ1-5
V: TRBV27

CDR3: CASTYGGGSSYEQYF
DNA: TGTGCCAGCACGTATGGAGGGGGATCGTCCTACGAGCAGTACTTC
D: -
size: -
J: TRBJ2-7
V: TRBV28

CDR3: CASSGGGTSSTGTQYF
DNA: TGTGCCAGCTCAGGTGGGGGGACTAGTTCAACAGGTACGCAGTATTTT
D: TRBD2
size: -
J: TRBJ2-3
V: TRBV7-8

CDR3: CASSESVVSTEAFF
DNA: TGTGCCAGCAGTGAATCTGTCGTTTCCACTGAAGCTTTCTTT
D: -
size: -
J: TRBJ1-1
V: TRBV6-1

CDR3: CASSLTGGGREAFF
DNA: TGTGCCAGCAGCCTCACAGGGGGGGGTAGAGAAGCTTTCTTT
D: TRBD1
size: -
J: TRBJ1-1
V: TRBV9

CDR3: CASSQAGTRFHEQYF
DNA: TGCGCCAGCAGCCAAGCCGGGACAAGATTCCACGAGCAGTACTTC
D: -
size: -
J: TRBJ2-7
V: TRBV4-1

CDR3: CASSLEGGRSYEQYF
DNA: TGCGCCAGCAGCTTGGAAGGCGGGCGGTCCTACGAGCAGTACTTC
D: -
size: -
J: TRBJ2-7
V: TRBV5-1

CDR3: CARSSPSGRARNEQFF
DNA: TGTGCCAGAAGCTCCCCTAGCGGGAGGGCCCGCAATGAGCAGTTCTTC
D: -
size: -
J: TRBJ2-1
V: TRBV7-5

CDR3: CASSESSANQPQHF
DNA: TGCGCCAGCAGTGAGTCCTCAGCTAATCAGCCCCAGCATTTT
D: -
size: -
J: TRBJ1-5
V: TRBV10-2

CDR3: CASTGPAPDEQYF
DNA: TGTGCCAGCACCGGCCCGGCCCCCGACGAGCAGTACTTC
D: -
size: -
J: TRBJ2-7
V: TRBV27

CDR3: CASRIPGQLYNEQFF
DNA: TGTGCCAGCAGAATACCGGGACAGTTATACAATGAGCAGTTCTTC
D: TRBD1
size: -
J: TRBJ2-1
V: TRBV7-9

CDR3: CASSPGRRQETQYF
DNA: TGTGCCAGCTCACCTGGAAGGAGACAAGAGACCCAGTACTTC
D: -
size: -
J: TRBJ2-5
V: TRBV18

CDR3: CASSLTVQGSQHF
DNA: TGTGCCAGCAGCTTAACGGTCCAGGGTAGCCAGCATTTT
D: -
size: -
J: TRBJ1-5
V: TRBV7-8

CDR3: CASSEIGREDRDEQFF
DNA: TGTGCCAGCAGTGAAATTGGGCGGGAGGACCGGGATGAGCAGTTCTTC
D: TRBD2
size: -
J: TRBJ2-1
V: TRBV2

CDR3: CASSDPRDRLYF
DNA: TGTGCCAGCAGTGACCCCCGGGACAGATTGTACTTC
D: TRBD1
size: -
J: TRBJ2-4
V: TRBV25-1

CDR3: CASSLRQGGQPQHF
DNA: TGTGCCAGCAGCTTAAGACAGGGGGGTCAGCCCCAGCATTTT
D: TRBD1
size: -
J: TRBJ1-5
V: TRBV7-2

CDR3: CASSLSGVQETQYF
DNA: TGTGCCAGCAGCTTGAGCGGGGTCCAAGAGACCCAGTACTTC
D: TRBD2
size: -
J: TRBJ2-5
V: TRBV5-4

CDR3: CASSQDGWTDTQYF
DNA: TGCGCCAGCAGCCAAGACGGCTGGACAGATACGCAGTATTTT
D: -
size: -
J: TRBJ2-3
V: TRBV4-3

CDR3: CASSPAGGQEHEQYF
DNA: TGCGCCAGCAGCCCCGCCGGGGGGCAGGAACACGAGCAGTACTTC
D: -
size: -
J: TRBJ2-7
V: TRBV4-1

CDR3: CASSLPGGQGTYNEQFF
DNA: TGTGCCAGCAGCTTGCCCGGGGGACAGGGGACCTACAATGAGCAGTTCTTC
D: TRBD1
size: -
J: TRBJ2-1
V: TRBV5-4

CDR3: CASRQTGENQPQHF
DNA: TGTGCCAGTAGGCAGACAGGGGAGAATCAGCCCCAGCATTTT
D: TRBD1
size: -
J: TRBJ1-5
V: TRBV19

CDR3: CASSLTGGGTDTQYF
DNA: TGTGCCAGCAGCTTAACAGGGGGGGGCACAGATACGCAGTATTTT
D: -
size: -
J: TRBJ2-3
V: TRBV5-6

CDR3: CASSSQRGTSGGAGYEQYF
DNA: TGTGCCAGCAGCTCACAGAGGGGGACTAGCGGAGGAGCTGGCTACGAGCAGTACTTC
D: TRBD2
size: -
J: TRBJ2-7
V: TRBV7-6

CDR3: CASNGYAYEQYF
DNA: TGTGCCAGCAACGGGTACGCCTACGAGCAGTACTTC
D: -
size: -
J: TRBJ2-7
V: TRBV28

CDR3: CASSQDLTGWHGYTF
DNA: TGTGCCAGCAGCCAAGATCTCACAGGGTGGCATGGCTACACCTTC
D: -
size: -
J: TRBJ1-2
V: TRBV14

CDR3: CASGTSGWRNTGELFF
DNA: TGTGCCAGCGGTACTAGCGGGTGGAGGAACACCGGGGAGCTGTTTTTT
D: TRBD2
size: -
J: TRBJ2-2
V: TRBV11-3

CDR3: CASSLDRDREGNTIYF
DNA: TGTGCCAGCAGCTTAGACCGGGACAGGGAAGGAAACACCATATATTTT
D: TRBD1
size: -
J: TRBJ1-3
V: TRBV7-9